The present TCR beta chain was sequenced within a study of blood T cell repertoires in COVID-19 (TCRdb year 2020). Regarding the research as a whole: Samples covering the acute and convalescent phases of COVID-19 were provided by collaborators in the United States, Italy and Spain. Sample metadata almost always included a de-identified subject ID, COVID-19 status, age in years and sex. Subjects who had been exposed to COVID-19, were actively infected with it, or had recovered from it provided the deeply sampled blood TCRbeta repertoires that made up the dataset. Where HLA class I and class II types were available, the types were taken from metadata supplied by the sample provider, not from assay-based typing. The repertoires were made available in a free public database intended to serve as a resource for research on the immune response to SARS-CoV-2. The material from the prospective study consisted of cDNA or gDNA derived from T cells, B-cell-depleted T cells, or PBMCs. The samples were drawn from the first 160 participants of the ongoing ImmuneRACE study and from 1,254 subjects provided by 6 global collaborators. The full study reports these points: The quantity of clinical and demographic metadata differed by source and by participant and was supplied without curation.

Regarding this clone: Its antigen has not been determined. Qualities for individual bases were not recorded, and no much larger clone is one base off.

The immunoSEQ Assay, a bias-controlled multiplex PCR, was used to amplify TCRbeta CDR3 regions from genomic DNA. As for the original processing: Within the assay, amplification of reference gene primers was used to estimate how many nucleated cells each sample contained. To quantify the absolute abundance of each unique TCRbeta CDR3 rearrangement, sequence reads were collapsed and filtered. For each sample, productive Simpson clonality was calculated as the square root of Simpson's diversity index over productive rearrangements. The table comes from immuneACCESS by way of TCRdb, which keeps in-frame sequences with V and J called. Part of the clones is missing from these tables; in studies checked, under half for an unresolved V gene and the rest for unknown reasons. Clone size and the V and J calls come from that table; the DNA yielded D and trimming. The sample records 200,000 or so clones, about 88% of which are singletons. Jointly, the top ten make up roughly 2.7% of the sample.

Enrolling through a virtual design, the prospective study's participants ranged in age from roughly 18 to 95 years and lived across some 22 United States geographic areas. In the prospective study, cohorts were assigned on the basis of participant-reported clinical history obtained from a screening survey and a study questionnaire. Recovered participants in ImmuneRACE Cohort 3 were defined by two consecutive negative NP/OP PCR tests, clearance by a healthcare professional, or resolution of symptoms. Each participant in the prospective study had whole blood, serum and a nasopharyngeal or oropharyngeal swab collected by mobile phlebotomists. Additional blood draws and questionnaires over an approximately 2-month period could optionally be provided by prospective study participants. Before DNA extraction, blood samples from the prospective study were shipped at room temperature or frozen. The trim is 4 bases for V and 2 bases for J, with a gap of 11 bases between the germline ends. As encoded in the germline V gene, CDR1 is SGHRS while CDR2 is YFSETQ. Including cysteine and phenylalanine, the CDR3 has 14 amino acids. This entry keeps only the CDR3 DNA: 42 bases, framed from base 1.

The sequence is built from TRBV5-1 and TRBJ2-3; TRBD1 might be the D gene, on 6 matching bases. Specimen: PBMCs or T cells enriched from blood (not recorded which). The sequence was obtained from a woman younger than 45 who had recovered from COVID-19. The DNA sequence reads TGCGCCAGCAGCCGCGGACAGACCACAGATACGCAGTATTTT. This codes for CASSRGQTTDTQYF.